Below, 30 T cell receptor beta chains from the same sample are listed, as sequenced in a study of vaccination effects on CD4 cells after COVID-19. No cognate antigen is known for these TCRs. The method was immunoSEQ multiplex PCR; TCRdb's version includes in-frame clones alone and lacks a portion of them. The sample carries about 63,000 clones, around 75% recorded once. Antigen-specific CD4+ T cell clonotypes were called by their expansion after viral peptide-pool culture in ViraFEST. Once cultured for nine to ten days, the cells underwent separation to obtain CD4+ T cells. Neither prior SARS-CoV-2 infection nor positive nucleocapsid antibodies were present in the vaccine recipients. Material: CD4+ T cells from PBMCs cultured with HCoV-OC43 spike peptides, obtained before COVID-19 vaccination. Noted subset: HCoV-OC43 spike overlapping peptide pool stimulation. The receptor source for this set is a human donor who received a COVID-19 vaccine.

This clone was seen just once. V usage is TRBV27 and J usage is TRBJ2-7, with no clear D. V shed 4 bases and J shed 6 bases, with 13 bases lying between them. The CDR3 is made up of 13 amino acids. CDR1 is MNHEY, CDR2 SMNVEV, per germline (reference sequence). The CDR3 DNA is TGTGCCAGCAGTTACGAAGATCCCGGCGAGCAGTACGTC. Encoded protein: CASSYEDPGEQYV.

This clone was recorded a few times. This sequence joins TRBV6-6 and TRBJ1-2, with 7 bases identical to TRBD1. After removal of 5 bases from V and 7 bases from J, the junction contained 7 bases not matched to a gene. Looked up from germline, CDR1 is MNHNY and CDR2 is SVGAGI (reference sequence). The length of the CDR3 is 13 residues. CDR3 DNA: TGTGCCAGCAGTCTGGGACAGCAACCTGGCTACACCTTC. Translation: CASSLGQQPGYTF.

This sequence joins TRBV6-2 or TRBV6-3 and TRBJ2-1, with 16 bases aligning to TRBD2. The V gene end was trimmed by 5 bases and the J gene end by 2 bases; junction bases not matched to a gene: 3. CDR3 size: 17 residues. Looked up from germline, CDR1 is MNHEY and CDR2 is SVGEGT. The chain's CDR3 is CASSLGTSGGAYNEQFF. CDR3 DNA: TGTGCCAGCAGTCTCGGGACTAGCGGGGGGGCCTACAATGAGCAGTTCTTC.

This clone was picked up one time. This chain joins TRBV6-2 or TRBV6-3 and TRBJ1-3; D gene ambiguous. The CDR3 is made up of 14 amino acids. Germline V gene lookup returns CDR1 MNHEY and CDR2 SVGEGT. Trimming stripped 0 bases from V and 4 bases from J, with 7 bases between. The CDR3 region is CASSYSSTGNTIYF. In DNA, the CDR3 is TGTGCCAGCAGTTACTCCTCTACAGGAAACACCATATATTTT.

V gene TRBV5-8 combines with J gene TRBJ1-2; 7 positions agree with TRBD1. V gave up 6 bases and J gave up 2 bases; unmatched junction bases: 10. Per germline, CDR1 SGHTS and CDR2 YDEGEE. This CDR3 comprises 15 residues. CDR3 loop: CASNIEGGVNYGYTF. CDR3 nucleotide sequence: TGTGCCAGCAACATCGAAGGGGGCGTAAACTATGGCTACACCTTC.

This sequence joins TRBV7-9 and TRBJ1-2; D gene uncertain. This CDR3 is 11 amino acids long. Germline assignment: CDR1 SEHNR and CDR2 FQNEAQ (reference sequence). V shed 7 bases and J shed 7 bases, with 10 bases lying between them. CDR3 sequence: CASTLEGGYTF. The CDR3 DNA sequence: TGTGCCAGCACCCTTGAGGGTGGCTACACCTTC.

The chain employs TRBV6-6 and TRBJ1-2; no definite D call. The V gene lost 5 bases and the J gene lost 8 bases, with 9 bases spanning the gap. There are 11 residues in the CDR3. Germline CDR1 reads MNHNY; CDR2 reads SVGAGI (reference sequence). CDR3 DNA sequence: TGTGCCAGCAGTCCCGAGTGGGGCTACACCTTC. Protein product: CASSPEWGYTF.

The chain has TRBV19 and TRBJ1-2, with TRBD1 matching over 7 bases. The CDR3 contains 15 residues. J gave up 5 bases and V 2 bases, and 8 bases lay outside the gene matches. The germline V gene has CDR1 LNHDA and CDR2 SQIVND (reference sequence). In nucleotides, the CDR3 is TGTGCCAGTAGTATATCCCCGGGACAGACATATGGCTACACCTTC. It yields the protein CASSISPGQTYGYTF. The variable domain in full, completed from reference TRBV19 and TRBJ1-2, reads DGGITQSPKYLFRKEGQNVTLSCEQNLNHDAMYWYRQDPGQGLRLIYYSQIVNDFQKGDIAEGYSVSREKKESFPLTVTSAQKNPTAFYLCASSISPGQTYGYTFGSGTRLTVV.

The CDR3 DNA sequence: TGTGCCAGCAGCCATGAGACAGGTGCTGGAAACACCATATATTTT. It codes for CASSHETGAGNTIYF. This rearrangement joins TRBV3-1 (or the pseudogene TRBV3-2) to TRBJ1-3; possibly TRBD1 for D (6 bases). CDR3 length: 15 residues. The V end lost 3 bases, the J end lost 2 bases, and 11 bases lay between the germline ends. Looked up from germline, CDR1 is LGHDT and CDR2 is YNNKEL (reference sequence).

This rearrangement joins TRBV7-7 to TRBJ2-2; no clear D gene. CDR1 is SSHAT and CDR2 is FNYEAQ in the germline V gene (reference sequence). V lost 5 bases and J lost 1, with 11 bases in between. The CDR3 extends over 15 amino acids. The CDR3 region has the DNA TGTGCCAGCAGCGCGACCGGGTTGAACACCGGGGAGCTGTTTTTT. Translated: CASSATGLNTGELFF.

The chain employs TRBV20-1 and TRBJ1-2; TRBD1 aligns across 8 bases. From germline, CDR1 is DFQATT and CDR2 SNEGSKA (reference sequence). The CDR3 is 11 residues long. Trimming removed 6 bases from V and 10 bases from J; junction bases left unmatched: 7. The CDR3: CSARGQGHYTF. CDR3 sequence (DNA): TGCAGTGCCCGCGGACAGGGACACTACACCTTC.

This clone has a single count. J is TRBJ2-5 and V is TRBV11-1; D is tentatively TRBD1 or TRBD2 (5 bases each). CDR1 and CDR2 (germline): SGHAT, FQDESV (reference sequence). The ends were cut back, 5 bases at V and 5 bases at J, with 12 bases in the middle. This CDR3 has 13 amino acids. The CDR3 protein is CASSLGAEETQYF. For the CDR3, the DNA is TGTGCCAGCAGCCTCGGGGCCGAGGAGACCCAGTACTTC.

This rearrangement joins TRBV12-2 to TRBJ2-2; the D call of TRBD1 is as the table states it, not checked on the DNA. TRBV12-2 is a pseudogene. There are 17 residues in the CDR3. The CDR3 DNA reads as TGTGCAAGTCGCTTAGCAGCGCAGGGAAATGACACCGGGGAGCTGTTTTTT. Its translation is CASRLAAQGNDTGELFF.

This clone was seen more than once but under ten times. The DNA of the CDR3 is TGTGCCAGCAGTTACTCTAGAAGCGGGGGGCAGAACACCGGGGAGCTGTTTTTT. It encodes CASSYSRSGGQNTGELFF. This chain uses TRBV6-2 or TRBV6-3 with TRBJ2-2, with TRBD2 matching over 9 bases. CDR3 length: 18 amino acids. Trimming removed 0 bases from V and 1 base from J; junction bases left unmatched: 6. In germline, CDR1 is MNHEY, CDR2 SVGEGT.

This clone has just one count. This chain uses TRBV15 with TRBJ2-3; 11 bases agree with TRBD2. This CDR3 spans 17 amino acids. V trimming: 3 bases; J trimming: 5 bases; junction bases outside the gene matches: 10. CDR1 and CDR2 from the germline V gene are LNHNV and YYDKDF (reference sequence). CDR3 protein: CATSSFMGLADGDTQYF. The CDR3 DNA reads as TGTGCCACCAGCAGTTTTATGGGACTAGCGGACGGAGATACGCAGTATTTT. Drawing the rest from reference TRBV15 and TRBJ2-3, the complete variable domain is DAMVIQNPRYQVTQFGKPVTLSCSQTLNHNVMYWYQQKSSQAPKLLFHYYDKDFNNEADTPDNFQSRRPNTSFCFLDIRSPGLGDTAMYLCATSSFMGLADGDTQYFGPGTRLTVL.

In regard to this clone: The sample carries other DNA sequences with the same CDR3. The chain couples TRBV6-6 to TRBJ1-6; TRBD1 matches at 9 bases. Trimming removed 5 bases from V and 5 bases from J; junction bases left unmatched: 1. The CDR3 contains 14 residues. In germline, CDR1 is MNHNY, CDR2 SVGAGI (reference sequence). The CDR3 coding sequence is TGTGCCAGCAGTAGGGACAGGGATAATTCACCCCTCCACTTT. Its translation: CASSRDRDNSPLHF.

The rearrangement joins TRBV11-2 to TRBJ1-2, with D possibly being TRBD1 (5 bases). The CDR3 sequence is 15 residues long. The germline V gene encodes CDR1 SGHAT and CDR2 FQNNGV. V was cut by 1 base and J by 4 bases, with 13 bases left in between. The CDR3 reads CASSLALGAGYGYTF. Written as DNA, the CDR3 is TGTGCCAGCAGCTTAGCCCTAGGGGCGGGCTATGGCTACACCTTC. Using reference TRBV11-2 and TRBJ1-2 for the parts outside the CDR3, the full variable domain is EAGVAQSPRYKIIEKRQSVAFWCNPISGHATLYWYQQILGQGPKLLIQFQNNGVVDDSQLPKDRFSAERLKGVDSTLKIQPAKLEDSAVYLCASSLALGAGYGYTFGSGTRLTVV.

The J gene is TRBJ2-1, the V gene TRBV18; TRBD1 matches 9 bases. Per the germline V gene, CDR1 is KGHSH and CDR2 is LQKENI. The CDR3 runs 17 residues. V shed 4 bases, J shed 3 bases, and the junction held 10 bases outside the gene matches. The CDR3 region is CASSLHTGTGSYNEQFF. The CDR3 DNA sequence: TGTGCCAGCTCACTACATACCGGGACAGGGAGCTACAATGAGCAGTTCTTC. Together with reference TRBV18 and TRBJ2-1, the CDR3 gives the full variable domain: NAGVMQNPRHLVRRRGQEARLRCSPMKGHSHVYWYRQLPEEGLKFMVYLQKENIIDESGMPKERFSAEFPKEGPSILRIQQVVRGDSAAYFCASSLHTGTGSYNEQFFGPGTRLTVL.

V is TRBV11-2 and J is TRBJ2-1, with TRBD1 identical over 9 bases. CDR3 length: 16 amino acids. From germline, CDR1 is SGHAT and CDR2 FQNNGV. V dropped 3 bases and J dropped 1; count of bases not matched to a gene: 4. The CDR3 DNA reads TGTGCCAGCAGCTTCCACGGGACAGGGTCCTACAATGAGCAGTTCTTC. Translating it yields CASSFHGTGSYNEQFF.

This chain uses TRBV4-1 with TRBJ1-4; D is perhaps TRBD1 (5 bases). V gave up 4 bases and J gave up 0 bases, with 18 bases separating them. Per germline, CDR1 MGHRA and CDR2 YSYEKL. The CDR3 loop spans 18 amino acids. The CDR3 sequence is CASSRIGGGWPTNEKLFF. The CDR3, as DNA: TGCGCCAGCAGCCGCATTGGGGGGGGTTGGCCAACTAATGAAAAACTGTTTTTT.

J is TRBJ1-1 and V is TRBV10-3, with 8 bases aligning to TRBD1. In germline, CDR1 is ENHRY, CDR2 SYGVKD. Germline trimming cut 6 bases from V and 2 bases from J; bases unmatched to any gene: 8. CDR3 length: 15 residues. The CDR3 nucleotides are TGTGCCATCAGAACAGGGACAGGAAACAACACTGAAGCTTTCTTT. It codes for CAIRTGTGNNTEAFF.

The J gene is TRBJ1-1, the V gene TRBV5-1; possible D gene TRBD1, 6 bases. The CDR3 runs 17 residues. Germline V gene data show CDR1 as SGHRS and CDR2 as YFSETQ. The V end lost 0 bases, the J end lost 4 bases, and 19 bases lay between the germline ends. For the CDR3, the DNA is TGCGCCAGCAGCTTGGGGGGGCGGGAAGGCTACGGCACTGAAGCTTTCTTT. Amino acid sequence: CASSLGGREGYGTEAFF.

The V gene is TRBV5-1, the J gene TRBJ2-3, with TRBD1 identical over 9 bases. The CDR3 is 19 amino acids. Losses at the gene ends were 4 bases for V and 1 base for J; bases not matched to a gene: 16. Germline CDR1 reads SGHRS; CDR2 reads YFSETQ. The CDR3 DNA follows: TGCGCCAGCAGCCATCTCCCCGTTTCGGGACAGGGTCGCACAGATACGCAGTATTTT. Translating it yields CASSHLPVSGQGRTDTQYF.

The chain uses TRBV4-3 and TRBJ1-2, with unresolved D. V lost 0 bases and J 7 bases, leaving 12 bases between the germline ends. The CDR3 sequence is 14 residues long. Germline CDR1 is LGHNA and CDR2 is YSLEER. This CDR3 is CASSQDQGSGGYTF. The CDR3 DNA is TGCGCCAGCAGCCAAGATCAAGGGTCCGGTGGCTACACCTTC.

This rearrangement joins TRBV13 to TRBJ1-2; TRBD1 matches 7 bases. Per the germline V gene, CDR1 is PRHDT and CDR2 is FYEKMQ (reference sequence). V shed 7 bases and J 6 bases; nucleotides not matched to a gene: 14. The CDR3 consists of 15 residues. CDR3: CASTTRGTAEHGYTF. The CDR3 DNA sequence: TGTGCCAGCACCACCAGGGGGACAGCTGAGCATGGCTACACCTTC.

The chain carries TRBV3-1 (or the pseudogene TRBV3-2) and TRBJ2-3, with D possibly TRBD2 on 5 matching bases. V was clipped by 0 bases and J by 3 bases, with 10 bases between them. Germline V gene data show CDR1 as LGHDT and CDR2 as YNNKEL (reference sequence). The CDR3 is made up of 15 amino acids. The CDR3 reads CASSQDFGETDTQYF. The CDR3 coding sequence is TGTGCCAGCAGCCAAGATTTCGGGGAGACAGATACGCAGTATTTT.

The chain carries TRBV7-2 and TRBJ2-2; no clear D gene. The V gene lost 6 bases and the J gene lost 4 bases, with 6 bases spanning the gap. This CDR3 region has 12 residues. The germline gives CDR1 SGHTA, CDR2 FQGNSA. CDR3 region: CASSFVTGELFF. CDR3 DNA sequence: TGTGCCAGCAGTTTTGTCACCGGGGAGCTGTTTTTT.

The rearrangement joins TRBV24-1 to TRBJ2-4; D is ambiguous. Looked up from germline, CDR1 is KGHDR and CDR2 is SFDVKD. This CDR3 is 12 amino acids long. The ends were cut back, 5 bases at V and 8 bases at J, with 9 bases in the middle. This CDR3 is CATSGLGDIQYF. The DNA of the CDR3 is TGTGCCACCAGTGGTCTTGGGGACATTCAGTACTTC.

V gene TRBV5-1 combines with J gene TRBJ2-3, with 7 positions matching TRBD1. Losses at the gene ends were 3 bases for V and 0 bases for J; bases not matched to a gene: 4. This CDR3 region has 15 residues. Germline CDR1 and CDR2: SGHRS and YFSETQ. In DNA, the CDR3 is TGCGCCAGCAGCTCGACAGGGTATAGCACAGATACGCAGTATTTT. Its translation: CASSSTGYSTDTQYF.

The chain couples TRBV7-3 to TRBJ1-6; 9 bases are shared with TRBD1. The J segment lost 7 bases and the V segment lost 1 base, leaving 8 bases of the junction unmatched. CDR3 size: 17 residues. Germline V CDR1 and CDR2: SGHTA, FQGTGA. This chain's CDR3 is CASSLNAGTGKNSPLHF. The CDR3 nucleotides read TGTGCCAGCAGCTTAAATGCGGGGACAGGGAAAAATTCACCCCTCCACTTT.